This T cell receptor beta chain was recovered during a study of response to subunit inactivated influenza vaccine. Overall study findings and caveats: Authors suggested that a seasonal influenza vaccination recruits few new T cells each time.

A remark on this clonotype: Its target is unknown.

Trimming left V 1 base short and J 4 bases short, with 10 bases between. Germline V gene sequence: CDR1 LGHNA, CDR2 YSLEER. The CDR3 extends over 14 amino acids. TCRdb re-derived calls from the RT-PCR reads in MiXCR, one entry per CDR3 protein. The sample has 300,000 to 350,000 distinct CDR3 sequences; around a fifth are singletons. This chain uses TRBV4-3 with TRBJ1-1, with D perhaps TRBD1 (5 bases). This specimen consisted of PBMCs from blood, obtained roughly 20 months after vaccination. The clonotype originates from a man between 50 and 70 years old who received an inactivated influenza vaccine. The DNA for the CDR3 is TGCGCCAGCAGCCAAGTTCGTGGGGCCACTGAAGCTTTCTTT. This sequence encodes CASSQVRGATEAFF.